This T cell receptor beta chain was sequenced for a study of blood T cell repertoires in COVID-19. Background on the study: Acute and convalescent COVID-19 samples came from the United States, Italy and Spain. T cells, B-cell-depleted T cells, or PBMCs supplied cDNA or gDNA.

Original analysis: Estimates of nucleated cell counts were drawn from the amplification of reference gene primers. Some clones are missing from TCRdb's copy, which holds only in-frame ones; the method was immunoSEQ multiplex PCR. The DNA gave D and trimming, while V, J and clone size come from that table. The repertoire holds tens of thousands of clones, with 82% as singletons. CDR1 SNHLY and CDR2 FYNNEI come from the germline V gene. This CDR3 contains 14 residues. Unmatched junction bases numbered 9, after V lost 7 bases and J lost 8 bases. The sequenced material came from peripheral blood. This chain joins TRBV2 and TRBJ1-4; 8 nucleotides agree with TRBD1. The receptor was derived from a human donor in a cohort sampled during active COVID-19. CDR3 DNA sequence: TGTGCCAGCACCCCTAGGACAGGGATCGAAAAACTGTTTTTT. Amino acid sequence: CASTPRTGIEKLFF.